These 17 T cell receptor beta chains share one sample of origin, sequenced in a study of memory CD4+ T cells and cytomegalovirus serostatus. Clones were sequenced by immunoSEQ multiplex PCR, and TCRdb holds only the in-frame ones, with some missing. This sample has around 50,000 clones, with around 78% found just once. The sort gate was single viable CD3+CD4+CD8-CD45RO+ cells for memory CD4+ T cells. The sample was memory CD4+ T cells from blood. The receptors derive from an adult in good health and CMV-seronegative.

This chain connects TRBV6-4 to TRBJ1-3; TRBD1 is a possible D gene (6 bases). Trimming stripped 4 bases from V and 2 bases from J, with 12 bases between. This CDR3 region has 15 residues. Germline V gives CDR1 MRHNA, CDR2 SNTAGT. CDR3 loop: CASSAGRGTGNTIYF. The CDR3 DNA reads as TGTGCCAGCAGTGCCGGCAGGGGAACTGGAAACACCATATATTTT.

The rearrangement links TRBV2 to TRBJ1-6; tentative D call: TRBD1 (6 bases). The V end lost 6 bases, the J end lost 6 bases, and 12 bases lay between the germline ends. The CDR3 is made up of 14 amino acids. Germline V gene lookup returns CDR1 SNHLY and CDR2 FYNNEI. The CDR3 is CASSGRGSNSPLHF. For the CDR3, the DNA is TGTGCCAGCAGCGGGAGGGGGTCTAATTCACCCCTCCACTTT. The variable domain in full, with the rest retrieved from reference TRBV2 and TRBJ1-6, is EPEVTQTPSHQVTQMGQEVILRCVPISNHLYFYWYRQILGQKVEFLVSFYNNEISEKSEIFDDQFSVERPDGSNFTLKIRSTKLEDSAMYFCASSGRGSNSPLHFGNGTRLTVT.

The V call is TRBV7-9, the J call TRBJ1-6, with D maybe TRBD1 (5 bases). Germline lookup yields CDR1 SEHNR and CDR2 FQNEAQ (reference sequence). V shed 3 bases and J shed 7 bases, with 7 bases lying between them. This CDR3 contains 13 residues. The DNA of the CDR3 is TGTGCCAGCAGCTTCGACAGAAATTCACCCCTCCACTTT. As protein: CASSFDRNSPLHF.

This chain uses TRBV4-3 with TRBJ1-2; 8 bases align to TRBD1. V lost 2 bases, J lost 4 bases, and 3 bases stayed unmatched. This CDR3 spans 14 amino acids. Germline V gene data show CDR1 as LGHNA and CDR2 as YSLEER. CDR3 bases: TGCGCCAGCAGCCAACAGGGGGCTGGCTATGGCTACACCTTC. Amino acid sequence: CASSQQGAGYGYTF.

The genes are TRBV11-2 and TRBJ1-2, with TRBD1 identical over 11 bases. The CDR3 is 16 amino acids. Germline V gene sequence: CDR1 SGHAT, CDR2 FQNNGV. V lost 5 bases and J lost 5; bases outside the gene matches: 10. The CDR3 spells CASSLGQGASWYGYTF. The CDR3 DNA follows: TGTGCCAGCAGCCTAGGACAGGGGGCTTCTTGGTATGGCTACACCTTC. Together with reference TRBV11-2 and TRBJ1-2, the CDR3 gives the full variable domain: EAGVAQSPRYKIIEKRQSVAFWCNPISGHATLYWYQQILGQGPKLLIQFQNNGVVDDSQLPKDRFSAERLKGVDSTLKIQPAKLEDSAVYLCASSLGQGASWYGYTFGSGTRLTVV.

This clone counts as medium-sized. The chain uses TRBV19 and TRBJ1-5; possible D gene TRBD1, 6 bases. Germline CDR1 is LNHDA and CDR2 is SQIVND (reference sequence). Trimming pared 5 bases from V and 3 bases from J, leaving 17 bases between. CDR3 length: 16 residues. This CDR3 is CASSHDPDRNNQPQHF. The CDR3 region has the DNA TGTGCCAGTAGTCACGACCCGGACAGAAACAATCAGCCCCAGCATTTT.

About this clone itself: At one boundary the junction diverges from the germline segment, which might be a read error. The gene calls are TRBV4-3 and TRBJ1-2, with TRBD1 identical over 7 bases. Germline V gives CDR1 LGHNA, CDR2 YSLEER. CDR3 length equals 14 residues. The CDR3 protein is CASSQVIWEGGYAF. CDR3 nucleotides: TGCGCCAGCAGCCAAGTCATCTGGGAAGGGGGCTACGCCTTC.

V usage is TRBV6-5 and J usage is TRBJ2-7; weak D call: TRBD2 (5 bases). Germline CDR1 and CDR2: MNHEY and SVGAGI. The CDR3 contains 15 residues. V was cut by 2 bases and J by 2 bases, with 13 bases left in between. CDR3 bases: TGTGCCAGCAGTTACGGGAGCTGGGTGACCTACGAGCAGTACTTC. This sequence encodes CASSYGSWVTYEQYF.

The V call is TRBV9, the J call TRBJ1-2; D unresolved. Per germline, CDR1 SGDLS and CDR2 YYNGEE. This CDR3 region has 15 residues. Trimming shortened V by 4 bases and J by 0 bases, and 13 bases separated the two germline ends. CDR3 in DNA: TGTGCCAGCAGCCCGAACCACCATCCTAACTATGGCTACACCTTC. Amino acid sequence: CASSPNHHPNYGYTF. Drawing the rest from reference TRBV9 and TRBJ1-2, the complete variable domain is DSGVTQTPKHLITATGQRVTLRCSPRSGDLSVYWYQQSLDQGLQFLIQYYNGEERAKGNILERFSAQQFPDLHSELNLSSLELGDSALYFCASSPNHHPNYGYTFGSGTRLTVV.

This clone was observed a few times. The rearrangement uses TRBV5-4 and TRBJ1-2; 8 bases agree with TRBD1. The CDR3 loop spans 13 amino acids. V was clipped by 2 bases and J by 5 bases; unmatched bases: 2. CDR1 SGHNT and CDR2 YYREEE come from the germline V gene (reference sequence). For the CDR3, the DNA is TGTGCCAGCAGCTTCGACAGGGGATATGGCTACACCTTC. It encodes CASSFDRGYGYTF.

This clone was seen a few times. V is TRBV9 and J is TRBJ2-1; 8 bases are shared with TRBD1. CDR1 and CDR2 (germline): SGDLS, YYNGEE. The CDR3 sequence is 15 residues long. Unmatched junction bases numbered 12, after V lost 4 bases and J lost 9 bases. Here the CDR3 DNA reads TGTGCCAGCAGCCCCCACACGACAGGGGTGGCTGAGCAGTTCTTC. Translating it yields CASSPHTTGVAEQFF. Based on the CDR3 plus reference TRBV9 and TRBJ2-1, the full variable domain is DSGVTQTPKHLITATGQRVTLRCSPRSGDLSVYWYQQSLDQGLQFLIQYYNGEERAKGNILERFSAQQFPDLHSELNLSSLELGDSALYFCASSPHTTGVAEQFFGPGTRLTVL.

This chain connects TRBV2 to TRBJ2-5, with a weak D call TRBD2 (5 bases). In germline, CDR1 is SNHLY, CDR2 FYNNEI. The CDR3 extends over 13 amino acids. V was cut by 7 bases and J by 4 bases, with 13 bases left in between. CDR3 residues: CASNFGVSETQYF. The CDR3 region has the DNA TGTGCCAGCAACTTCGGGGTGTCAGAGACCCAGTACTTC.

This clone occurred once. The J gene is TRBJ1-2, the V gene TRBV7-9; the D gene is possibly TRBD1 (6 bases). The CDR3 totals 14 residues. The germline V and J ends were trimmed by 2 bases and 2 bases, with 9 bases remaining between them. Germline CDR1 and CDR2: SEHNR and FQNEAQ (reference sequence). CDR3 DNA: TGTGCCAGCAGCTTAAATACAGGGAACTATGGCTACACCTTC. It specifies CASSLNTGNYGYTF.

This clone has a handful of counts. V is TRBV12-2 and J is TRBJ2-7; TRBD1, the table's D call, was not compared with the DNA. TRBV12-2 corresponds to a pseudogene. CDR3 length: 16 residues. CDR3 nucleotides: TGTGCAAGTCGCTTAGCAATGGTGGCAGGGATCTACGAGCAGTACTTC. It translates to CASRLAMVAGIYEQYF.

This chain uses TRBV5-4 with TRBJ1-5; D call uncertain. The V end was cut by 2 bases, the J end by 4 bases, with 7 bases between. Germline CDR1 reads SGHNT; CDR2 reads YYREEE (reference sequence). CDR3 length: 13 residues. Written as DNA, the CDR3 is TGTGCCAGCAGCTTTGGGCCTAATCAGCCCCAGCATTTT. Its protein product is CASSFGPNQPQHF.

This clone was seen only a few times. The chain couples TRBV14 to TRBJ1-1; D is ambiguous. The CDR3 is 16 residues long. The germline V gene has CDR1 SGHDN and CDR2 FVKESK. Between the trimmed V and J ends, which lost 2 bases and 0 bases, there was a span of 13 bases. The CDR3 coding sequence is TGTGCCAGCAGCCAATATGCCGGGCTGGTGAACACTGAAGCTTTCTTT. Residues: CASSQYAGLVNTEAFF.

This sequence joins TRBV30 and TRBJ2-7, with TRBD1 identical over 7 bases. Trimming at V came to 0 bases and at J to 4 bases, leaving 15 bases not matched to a gene. Germline CDR1 and CDR2: GTSNPN and SVGIG (reference sequence). The CDR3 totals 17 residues. CDR3 nucleotide sequence: TGTGCCTGGAGTGTACGGGTAGGGGGCAGGGGCCTATACGAGCAGTACTTC. Its protein product is CAWSVRVGGRGLYEQYF.